These 12 T cell receptor beta chains were sequenced from one sample in a study of T-cell reconstitution after alpha-beta-depleted transplantation in children. TCRbeta library preparation incorporated unique molecular identifiers. TCRdb reprocessed the PCR reads with MiXCR, giving one entry per CDR3 protein. The table lists 250,000 to 300,000 distinct CDR3 sequences, roughly 8.2% of them singletons. These receptors' targets are unknown. Study-wide points: Hyperexpanded clones declined; after one year, newly produced T cells mostly supplied diversity.

Source: peripheral blood, taken 360 days after TCRalphabeta/CD19-depleted stem cell transplant. The receptors were gathered from a female patient aged 2-15 years who had a stem cell transplant for Fanconi anemia, so the T cells may come from the graft donor.

This clonotype has more than one count but fewer than ten. The chain joins TRBV11-1 to TRBJ2-2; 7 nucleotides line up with TRBD1. CDR1 and CDR2 from the germline V gene are SGHAT and FQDESV (reference sequence). The junction had 6 bases not matched to a gene; V was cut back by 3 bases and J by 2 bases. This CDR3 contains 16 residues. In DNA, the CDR3 is TGTGCCAGCAGCTTGCCCGGGACAGTTAACACCGGGGAGCTGTTTTTT. Its protein product is CASSLPGTVNTGELFF.

This clonotype was seen many times. V gene TRBV25-1 combines with J gene TRBJ1-5; TRBD1 is a possible D gene (6 bases). V was trimmed by 3 bases and J by 6 bases, leaving 12 bases between them. Germline loops: CDR1 MGHDK, CDR2 SYGVNS. The CDR3 spans 14 residues. Here the CDR3 DNA reads TGTGCCAGCAGTGATGTAGGGGGTGGTCAGCCCCAGCATTTT. Amino acid sequence: CASSDVGGGQPQHF.

This clonotype was recorded many times. The CDR3 loop reads CAAGGHYGYTF. In DNA form, the CDR3 reads TGTGCGGCCGGGGGGCACTATGGCTACACCTTC. The chain couples TRBV27 to TRBJ1-2; possible D gene TRBD1, 6 bases. The CDR3 sequence is 11 residues long. Germline CDR1 and CDR2: MNHEY and SMNVEV (reference sequence).

Ten or more counts support this clonotype. A read error may produce the germline difference seen at one junction end. The genes are TRBV12-3 or TRBV12-4 and TRBJ2-7; TRBD2 agrees at 9 bases. The CDR3 is 14 residues long. DNA of the CDR3: TGTGCCAGCAGTCTAGCGGGGCCCCCCTACGAGCAGTACTTC. The encoded protein is CASSLAGPPYEQYF.

This clonotype appeared many times. The chain recombines TRBV10-3 with TRBJ2-1, with 7 bases aligning to TRBD2. Germline trimming cut 6 bases from V and 3 bases from J; bases unmatched to any gene: 8. The CDR3 sequence is 15 residues long. Germline-derived CDR1 and CDR2 are ENHRY and SYGVKD. The CDR3 reads CAIRPGTTDYNEQFF. DNA of the CDR3: TGTGCCATCAGGCCCGGGACTACCGACTACAATGAGCAGTTCTTC.

V and J are TRBV11-1 and TRBJ1-2; perhaps TRBD1 as D (6 bases). Germline V gene data show CDR1 as SGHAT and CDR2 as FQDESV (reference sequence). Between the trimmed V and J ends, which lost 5 bases and 4 bases, there was a span of 17 bases. This CDR3 spans 15 amino acids. CDR3 sequence: CASSPIRDTLYGYTF. The CDR3 nucleotides read TGTGCCAGCAGCCCGATCCGGGACACCCTCTATGGCTACACCTTC.

This clonotype was detected many times. This rearrangement joins TRBV5-1 to TRBJ2-7, with TRBD1 matching 8 bases. The CDR3 sequence is 15 residues long. J lost 2 bases, V lost 2 bases, and 6 bases had no gene match. Per the germline V gene, CDR1 is SGHRS and CDR2 is YFSETQ. CDR3 sequence reads: CASSFGPDRAYEQYF. CDR3 DNA sequence: TGCGCCAGCAGCTTTGGTCCGGACAGGGCCTACGAGCAGTACTTC. Based on the CDR3 plus reference TRBV5-1 and TRBJ2-7, the full variable domain is KAGVTQTPRYLIKTRGQQVTLSCSPISGHRSVSWYQQTPGQGLQFLFEYFSETQRNKGNFPGRFSGRQFSNSRSEMNVSTLELGDSALYLCASSFGPDRAYEQYFGPGTRLTVT.

CDR3 protein: CASSLSPDQPQHF. The CDR3 nucleotides read TGTGCCAGCAGCTTATCGCCAGATCAGCCCCAGCATTTT. This rearrangement joins TRBV13 to TRBJ1-5; no definite D call. This CDR3 is built from 13 residues. Germline V gene data show CDR1 as PRHDT and CDR2 as FYEKMQ (reference sequence). Trimming removed 2 bases from V and 5 bases from J, with 7 bases in between.

At least ten counts were recorded for this clonotype. The J gene is TRBJ1-1, the V gene TRBV3-1; D unresolved. V was shortened by 2 bases and J by 0 bases, with 1 base between the two germline ends. CDR3 length: 12 residues. Germline V gene data show CDR1 as LGHDT and CDR2 as YNNKEL (reference sequence). CDR3 in amino acids: CASSQLNTEAFF. The CDR3 bases are TGTGCCAGCAGCCAACTGAACACTGAAGCTTTCTTT. The full variable domain, completed using reference TRBV3-1 and TRBJ1-1, is DTAVSQTPKYLVTQMGNDKSIKCEQNLGHDTMYWYKQDSKKFLKIMFSYNNKELIINETVPNRFSPKSPDKAHLNLHINSLELGDSAVYFCASSQLNTEAFFGQGTRLTVV.

This clonotype came up many times. This chain joins TRBV12-5 and TRBJ2-5, with a possible D match to TRBD2 (6 bases). Per germline, CDR1 LGHNT and CDR2 FRNRAP. The V end was cut by 6 bases, the J end by 1 base, with 12 bases between. The CDR3 length is 14 residues. CDR3 residues: CASGPGTAQETQYF. Here the CDR3 DNA reads TGTGCTAGTGGCCCCGGGACTGCCCAAGAGACCCAGTACTTC.

This clonotype has at least ten counts. V gene TRBV12-3 or TRBV12-4 combines with J gene TRBJ2-1; 11 bases map to TRBD2. This CDR3 comprises 15 residues. The J segment lost 2 bases and the V segment lost 5 bases, leaving 2 bases of the junction unmatched. The chain's CDR3 is CASSPTSGAYNEQFF. The CDR3 nucleotides are TGTGCCAGCAGTCCGACTAGCGGGGCCTACAATGAGCAGTTCTTC.

This clonotype was observed a few times. The chain combines TRBV6-5 with TRBJ1-2; D may be TRBD1 (5 bases). CDR1 and CDR2 (germline): MNHEY, SVGAGI. Trimming removed 0 bases at V and 7 bases at J, with 15 bases between. CDR3 size: 15 residues. CDR3 DNA: TGTGCCAGCAGTTACTCGATTCAGGGCGAGGGTGGCTACACCTTC. Encoded protein: CASSYSIQGEGGYTF.